This T cell receptor (beta chain) was sequenced in a study of Tregs in tolerant kidney transplant recipients (dated by TCRdb to about 2019). For the wider study: The study used TCRbeta sequencing to identify donor-specific regulatory T cells before combined kidney and bone marrow transplantation, then tracked those cells after transplant.

The CDR3 sequence holds 14 residues, the cysteine and phenylalanine included. Only CDR3 DNA remains: 42 bases, in frame from the first base. The germline V gene specifies SGDLS as CDR1 and YYNGEE as CDR2. Relative to germline, V is missing 5 bases and J is missing 5 bases, with 4 bases of the junction outside any gene match. The study at large found these results: Because the study included only a small number of patients, the results must be confirmed in larger populations and under other immunosuppression protocols. For some patients, the PCR primers changed as time went on, which meant samples from those patients could not be compared with one another at the nucleotide level. Donor-specific Treg expansion was found to exceed global Treg expansion in tolerant patients, suggesting antigen-driven rather than nonspecific expansion. Biological reproducibility was not directly assessed, although technical replication error appeared to be minimal. Expanding Tregs with activated donor B cells appeared to identify the most biologically relevant and donor-specific TCRbeta repertoire.

The transplants used related donors along with nonmyeloablative bone marrow transplantation, and in the human trials mixed chimerism was transient. Thawed PBMCs were FACS-sorted into unstimulated Tregs (CD4+CD25+CD127-), CD4+ non-Tregs (CD4+CD25-), CD4 cells and CD8 cells. The patients were a handful of recipients of combined kidney and bone marrow transplants from the ITN036ST trial, and samples were available only for these trial subjects. Healthy control blood was processed by Ficoll density gradient to PBMCs and cryopreserved; patient PBMCs were collected before and after transplant. Points on this clone: There is no known antigen for this receptor. No quality values exist for individual bases; no much larger clone is one base distant.

Genomic DNA was extracted from sorted cells with the QIAGEN DNeasy Blood and Tissue Kit for TCRbeta CDR3 sequencing. Through immunoSEQ, high-throughput TCRbeta CDR3 sequencing was done commercially, including PCR amplification with internal controls and bias correction. The authors processed their data as follows. Unique productive TCRbeta sequences were defined by CDR3 nucleotide sequence where primers matched, otherwise by CDR3 amino acid sequence with Vbeta and Jbeta genes. As a correction for sorting error, sequences shared between sorted populations at a frequency ratio of 2:1 or less were discarded, and the remaining shared sequences were assigned to the higher population. A sequence was defined as donor-reactive if the sequence was expanded at least 5-fold in CFSE-low cells compared with unstimulated cells and had a frequency of at least 0.01% in CFSE-low cells. Repertoire divergence was quantified by Jensen-Shannon divergence using the top 100 TCRbeta sequences ranked by frequency. For samples with multiple sequencing runs, sorting error was corrected separately for each run before the runs were pooled. TCRdb stores this immuneACCESS table with in-frame sequences only. Part of the clones is absent; in the studies checked, under half of the shortfall reflects unresolved V genes, and no reason is known for the rest. That table gives V, J and clone size, and the DNA gave D and trimming. Within this sample are about 50,000 clones, with roughly nine tenths of them counted one time only. The top ten clonotypes cover 15% to 17% of the sample.

This receptor was taken from a human patient who received a combined kidney and bone marrow transplant. The graft donor may be the source of some T cells after a transplant. The chain couples TRBV9 to TRBJ2-5; TRBD1 aligns with 12 central bases. The sequencing used CD8+ T cells from blood (PBMCs), collected 12 months after the transplant. CDR3 protein: CASSFGTGGETQYF. The nucleotide sequence is TGTGCCAGCAGTTTCGGGACAGGGGGCGAGACCCAGTACTTC.